The entry below gives a single TCR beta chain sequence along with its context. Its cognate antigen is unknown. The sample originates from a study of graft-versus-host responses after intestinal transplantation. Germline CDR1 SNHLY, CDR2 FYNNEI. CDR3 length equals 13 residues. The V end was cut by 7 bases, the J end by 1 base, with 10 bases between. General study results and limits: Early post-transplant HvG declines tracked with peak circulating GvH clone levels.

The table came from immunoSEQ multiplex PCR; TCRdb's copy has only in-frame clones and leaves some out. The sample holds about 97,000 clones, approximately 92% seen once. The genes are TRBV2 and TRBJ1-1; possibly TRBD1 for D (6 bases). The sequences come from PBMCs, collected roughly 450 days after intestinal transplant. The receptor comes from a human patient who received an intestinal transplant, so some T cells may come from the graft donor. Here the CDR3 DNA reads TGTGCCAGCACCGACAGGACGAACACTGAAGCTTTCTTT. Translated: CASTDRTNTEAFF.